Included here is one T cell receptor (beta chain) sequence, with context. Which antigen it targets is not known. The input lacks base qualities; no much larger clone sits a single base away. This record comes from a study of molecular identifiers for immune sequencing clone quantification (dated by TCRdb to 2016 to 2019). About the full investigation: In a replicate experiment, RNA from around 20,000 or 100,000 naive CD8 T cells was split into five aliquots, four of which were sequenced. The study was a methods study using CD8 T cells to benchmark molecular-identifier clustering-based TCR repertoire sequencing (MIDCIRS) and TCR RNA copy counting.

Study-wide conclusions, independent of this receptor: In CMV-specific effector cells, over 99% of molecules were held by clones above 20 RNA copies, whereas under 1% of molecules were held by such clones in naive cells. Modeling estimated 2.5 to 3 recovered TCR RNA copies per cell, compared with about 10 by digital PCR, which implies 30% to 35% capture efficiency. A single cell's worth of spiked-in Jurkat TCR RNA was reported detectable even among 850,000 to 1,000,000 naive CD8 T cells. When barcode sub-clustering was left out, chimeric consensus sequences inflated TCR diversity, with chimeras reaching as high as 47%. Highly expanded clone sizes could be underestimated because identical TCR molecules may share a barcode. The naive libraries included spiked-in Jurkat TCR RNA (10 copies' worth), and this Jurkat TCR RNA is not part of the donor repertoire.

The receptor library was made with PCR. TCRdb records NextSeq 500 as the sequencer. Preparation of bulk TCR libraries followed a previously described approach, with the TCR primers listed in Table S5. Purification of total RNA was performed with the Qiagen AllPrep DNA/RNA kit. Reads from multiple sequencing runs of the same library were pooled before analysis. As for the original processing: Reads were retained only if the reads had an exact TCR constant sequence, and the retained reads were trimmed to 150 nt and grouped according to their 12-nt molecular barcodes. Reads inside each barcode group were sub-clustered using a 15% Levenshtein threshold, and a quality-weighted consensus sequence was constructed for each RNA molecule. Non-functional sequences were filtered out, along with any lower-count sequence sitting one edit away from another sequence. Barcode sub-clusters with fewer than 20% of the maximum read count were removed, based on fitting two negative binomial distributions. Through fastp at Q25 and MiXCR, TCRdb rebuilt clones from the public reads, retaining in-frame beta chains. Merged by CDR3 protein, the rows form single entries marked with the most common genes and DNA. In this record, the V and J calls reflect TCRdb's handling and not the investigators' own analysis. The sample includes over 65,000 distinct CDR3 sequences, with roughly 25% observed a single time. Of the sample, about 0.8% falls within the top ten clones.

Relative to germline, V is 5 bases shorter and J is 8 bases shorter, with 16 bases between their ends. The CDR3 runs 14 residues from the cysteine to the phenylalanine. CDR3 DNA is the only sequence kept; it has 42 bases, read in frame from the first base. Libraries of naive CD8 T cells were built from approximately 20,000 to 1,000,000 sorted cells, with 10%, 30% or 50% of the purified RNA used. Naive CD8 T cells, defined as CD8+CD4-CCR7+CD45RA+, were FACS-sorted into RLT Plus buffer on a BD FACSAria II. To test detection sensitivity, Jurkat RNA equivalent to ten TCR copies was spiked into samples of roughly 20,000-1,000,000 naive CD8 T cells. Enrichment of CD8 T cells was done with RosetteSep CD8+ T Cell Enrichment Cocktail plus Ficoll-Paque, and ACK red cell lysis came afterward.

The V and J segments used are TRBV12-3 or TRBV12-4 and TRBJ2-1; the D gene cannot be named for sure. What was sequenced was naive CD8+ T cells from blood, with Jurkat cell RNA spiked in. The cell subset or site tag for this specimen amounts to: FACS-sorted CD8+CD4-CCR7+CD45RA+ naive T cells. The sequence derives from a human donor in good health. Some libraries in this study had Jurkat cell RNA spiked in. The DNA reads TGTGCCAGCAGTCCAAGTCGTGGGTGGGATGAGCAGTTCTTC. The translation is CASSPSRGWDEQFF.